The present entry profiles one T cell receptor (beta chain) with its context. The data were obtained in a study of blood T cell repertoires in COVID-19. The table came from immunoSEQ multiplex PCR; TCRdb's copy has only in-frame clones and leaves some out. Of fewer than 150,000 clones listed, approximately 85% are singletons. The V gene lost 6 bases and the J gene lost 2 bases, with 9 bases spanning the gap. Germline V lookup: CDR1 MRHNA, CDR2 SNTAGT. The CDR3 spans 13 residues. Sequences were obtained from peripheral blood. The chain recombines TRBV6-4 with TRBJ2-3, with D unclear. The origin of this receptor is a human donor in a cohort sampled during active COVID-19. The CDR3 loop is CASSPEYTDTQYF. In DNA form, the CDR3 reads TGTGCCAGCAGCCCAGAATACACAGATACGCAGTATTTT.